The present T cell receptor (beta chain) was sequenced within a study of blood T cell repertoires in COVID-19. This clone was detected once. The cohort comprised adults aged roughly 18 to 90 years residing in 20 to 30 US areas. Donors in Cohort 3 who had recovered were those with two negative PCRs, healthcare professional clearance, or resolution of their symptoms. The CDR3 contains 15 residues. Germline V gene data show CDR1 as ENHRY and CDR2 as SYGVKD. V was clipped by 1 base and J by 10 bases, with 14 bases between them. Generated by immunoSEQ multiplex PCR, the TCRdb table keeps only in-frame clones and is missing some. The sample carries around 250,000 clones, approximately 86% recorded once.

The sample consisted of PBMCs or T cells enriched from blood (not recorded which). This TCR came from a woman aged 50 to 60 who had recovered from COVID-19. The chain has TRBV10-3 and TRBJ1-6; TRBD1 might be the D (6 bases). The CDR3 region is CAISEWEQGRSPLHF. CDR3 bases: TGTGCCATCAGTGAGTGGGAACAGGGAAGATCACCCCTCCACTTT.